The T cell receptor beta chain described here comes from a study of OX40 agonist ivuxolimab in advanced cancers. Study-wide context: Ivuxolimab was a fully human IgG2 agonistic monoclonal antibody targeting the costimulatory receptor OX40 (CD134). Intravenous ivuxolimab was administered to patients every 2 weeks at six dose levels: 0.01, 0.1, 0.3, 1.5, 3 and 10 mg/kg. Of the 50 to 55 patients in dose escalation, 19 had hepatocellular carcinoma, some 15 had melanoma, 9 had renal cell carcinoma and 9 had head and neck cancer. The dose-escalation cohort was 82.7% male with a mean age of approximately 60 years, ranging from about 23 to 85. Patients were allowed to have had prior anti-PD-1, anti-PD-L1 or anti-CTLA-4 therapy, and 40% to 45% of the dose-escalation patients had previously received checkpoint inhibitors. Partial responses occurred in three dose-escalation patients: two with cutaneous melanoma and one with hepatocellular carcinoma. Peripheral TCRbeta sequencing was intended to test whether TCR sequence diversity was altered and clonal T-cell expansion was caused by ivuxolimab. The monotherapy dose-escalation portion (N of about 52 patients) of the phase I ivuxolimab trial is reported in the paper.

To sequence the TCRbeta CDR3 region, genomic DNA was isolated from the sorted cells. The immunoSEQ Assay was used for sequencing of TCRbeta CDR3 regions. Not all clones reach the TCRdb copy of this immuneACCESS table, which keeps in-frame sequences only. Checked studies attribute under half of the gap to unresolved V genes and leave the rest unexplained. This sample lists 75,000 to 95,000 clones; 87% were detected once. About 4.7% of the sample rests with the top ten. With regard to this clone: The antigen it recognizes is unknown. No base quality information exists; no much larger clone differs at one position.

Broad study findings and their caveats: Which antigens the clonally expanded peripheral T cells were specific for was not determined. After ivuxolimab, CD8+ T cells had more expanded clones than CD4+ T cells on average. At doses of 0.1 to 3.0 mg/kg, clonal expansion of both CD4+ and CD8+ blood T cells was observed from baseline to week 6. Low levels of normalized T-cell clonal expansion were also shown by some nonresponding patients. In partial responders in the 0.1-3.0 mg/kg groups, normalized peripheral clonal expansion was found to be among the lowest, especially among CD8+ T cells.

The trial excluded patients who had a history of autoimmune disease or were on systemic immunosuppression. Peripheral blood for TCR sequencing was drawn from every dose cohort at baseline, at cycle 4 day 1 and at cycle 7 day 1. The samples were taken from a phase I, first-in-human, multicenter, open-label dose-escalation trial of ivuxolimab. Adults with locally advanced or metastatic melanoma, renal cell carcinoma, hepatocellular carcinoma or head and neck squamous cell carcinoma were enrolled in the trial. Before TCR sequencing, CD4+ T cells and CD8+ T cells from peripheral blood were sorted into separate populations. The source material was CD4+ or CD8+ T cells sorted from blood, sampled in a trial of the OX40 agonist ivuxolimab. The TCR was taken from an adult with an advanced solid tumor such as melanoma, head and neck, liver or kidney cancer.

CDR3 region: CAWRSTGAGEAFF. The nucleotide sequence reads TGTGCCTGGCGGTCTACAGGGGCGGGTGAAGCTTTCTTT. The chain was built from TRBV30 and TRBJ1-1, and TRBD1 matches 7 of the central bases. V has 5 bases trimmed and J has 7 bases trimmed; junction bases matching no gene number 10. Including cysteine and phenylalanine, the CDR3 has 13 amino acids. CDR3 DNA is the only sequence kept; it has 39 bases, read in frame from the first base. CDR1 GTSNPN and CDR2 SVGIG are derived from the germline V gene (reference sequence).